Following are 21 T cell receptor beta chains from one sample sequenced in a study of blood T cells in healthy people across ages. The second PCR ran about 6 to 11 cycles with a sample-barcoded 5' primer and J-beta primers. TCRdb re-called the 5' RACE reads through MiXCR, storing one row per CDR3 protein. This table has about 590,000 distinct CDR3 sequences, 25% to 35% appearing once. Sequencing input: blood. These receptors were taken from a woman older than 75 in good health.

This clonotype was seen repeatedly, ten times or more. The chain couples TRBV5-1 to TRBJ2-3, with 13 nucleotides matching TRBD2. The CDR3 spans 17 residues. The germline V gene has CDR1 SGHRS and CDR2 YFSETQ. Trimming removed 4 bases from V and 0 bases from J; junction bases left unmatched: 5. As DNA, the CDR3 is TGCGCCAGCAGCACCCGACTAGCGGGGGGTAGCACAGATACGCAGTATTTT. Its translation is CASSTRLAGGSTDTQYF.

This clonotype was counted at least ten times. V is TRBV15 and J is TRBJ2-3, with a possible D match to TRBD2 (5 bases). Germline CDR1 and CDR2: LNHNV and YYDKDF (reference sequence). The CDR3 sequence is 15 residues long. The germline V and J ends were trimmed by 5 bases and 0 bases, with 12 bases remaining between them. The DNA of the CDR3 is TGTGCCACCAGCCCCATAGCGTCTAGCACAGATACGCAGTATTTT. Amino acid sequence: CATSPIASSTDTQYF.

Only a few counts were recorded for this clonotype. CDR3 nucleotide sequence: TGTGCCAGCAGTTTAATCCAGGGGATTAACTATGGCTACACCTTC. Translating it yields CASSLIQGINYGYTF. This sequence joins TRBV28 and TRBJ1-2, with D perhaps matching TRBD1 (6 bases). V was clipped by 2 bases and J by 1 base, with 11 bases between them. The CDR3 covers 15 residues. Per germline, CDR1 MDHEN and CDR2 SYDVKM.

This clonotype has just a few counts. V usage is TRBV7-8 and J usage is TRBJ1-1; 7 positions agree with TRBD1. CDR3 length equals 12 residues. Trimming cost V 5 bases and J 7 bases; bases outside gene matches: 4. CDR1 SGHVS and CDR2 FQNEAQ come from the germline V gene. Written as DNA, the CDR3 is TGTGCCAGCAGCCGGGACAGATTTGAAGCTTTCTTT. It translates to CASSRDRFEAFF.

The chain employs TRBV30 and TRBJ1-1; D uncertain. V lost 3 bases, J lost 11 bases, and 13 bases lay in between. Germline CDR1 GTSNPN, CDR2 SVGIG (reference sequence). CDR3 length equals 11 residues. CDR3 sequence reads: CAWRSRTTAFF. In nucleotides, the CDR3 is TGTGCCTGGAGGAGTCGGACGACCGCTTTCTTT.

Remarks on this clonotype: A much larger clone is a single base away; this may be a read error. The CDR3 loop is CASSVAPRTGNSYNEQYF. CDR3 sequence (DNA): TGTGCCAGCAGCGTAGCTCCGCGGACAGGGAACTCCTACAATGAGCAGTACTTC. The chain combines TRBV9 with TRBJ2-1, with 8 bases fitting TRBD1. The J call is uncertain, as TRBJ2-7 better fits the DNA end. The CDR3 consists of 18 residues. Per germline, CDR1 SGDLS and CDR2 YYNGEE.

This clonotype was seen repeatedly, ten times or more. This sequence joins TRBV5-1 and TRBJ2-3; TRBD1 matches 9 bases. The length of the CDR3 is 16 residues. The germline V gene encodes CDR1 SGHRS and CDR2 YFSETQ. V gave up 0 bases and J gave up 4 bases; unmatched junction bases: 6. The CDR3 region is CASSLDRGRAADTQYF. The CDR3 DNA is TGCGCCAGCAGCTTGGACAGGGGGCGCGCCGCAGATACGCAGTATTTT.

V usage is TRBV6-5 and J usage is TRBJ1-4; no reliable D call. The CDR3 spans 14 residues. Germline assignment: CDR1 MNHEY and CDR2 SVGAGI. The germline V and J ends were trimmed by 4 bases and 4 bases, with 10 bases remaining between them. The CDR3 DNA reads TGTGCCAGCAGTTCGGGAGTCCTTAATGAAAAACTGTTTTTT. It specifies CASSSGVLNEKLFF.

This clonotype has ten or more counts. J is TRBJ2-1 and V is TRBV6-2 or TRBV6-3; 9 nucleotides agree with TRBD2. The trim removed 10 bases at V and 8 bases at J, leaving 12 bases unmatched. The germline gives CDR1 MNHEY, CDR2 SVGEGT. The CDR3 loop spans 14 amino acids. The CDR3 protein is CATRLAAVTDEQFF. Written as DNA, the CDR3 is TGTGCCACCAGACTAGCGGCTGTAACCGATGAGCAGTTCTTC.

This clonotype was recorded at least ten times. The chain recombines TRBV20-1 with TRBJ2-5, with a weak D call TRBD2 (6 bases). Germline CDR1 is DFQATT and CDR2 is SNEGSKA (reference sequence). The V and J ends lost 6 bases and 11 bases respectively, with 25 bases between them. CDR3 length equals 14 residues. CDR3 sequence (DNA): TGCAGTGCCCTTACTCCAGCGGGCTACAATGAGCAGTACTTC. It codes for CSALTPAGYNEQYF.

J is TRBJ2-1 and V is TRBV7-9, with TRBD2 identical over 9 bases. The CDR3 contains 20 residues. CDR1 and CDR2 from the germline V gene are SEHNR and FQNEAQ (reference sequence). J was trimmed by 2 bases and V by 0 bases; bases with no gene match: 14. The CDR3 bases are TGTGCCAGCAGCTTAGCTTGGCTCTCTAGCGGGATAGATACCTACAATGAGCAGTTCTTC. Its translation: CASSLAWLSSGIDTYNEQFF.

The chain recombines TRBV30 with TRBJ1-2, with D possibly being TRBD1 (5 bases). The CDR3 is made up of 12 amino acids. Germline loops: CDR1 GTSNPN, CDR2 SVGIG (reference sequence). The chain's CDR3 is CAGDRGNYGYTF. CDR3 nucleotide sequence: TGTGCTGGGGATAGGGGCAACTATGGCTACACCTTC.

This clonotype has ten or more counts. The V and J genes are TRBV27 and TRBJ1-1; the match to TRBD1 covers 8 bases. CDR3 length: 14 residues. Germline-derived CDR1 and CDR2 are MNHEY and SMNVEV (reference sequence). Trimming at V came to 6 bases and at J to 4 bases, leaving 7 bases not matched to a gene. The chain's CDR3 is CASSALDRVTEAFF. The CDR3 DNA reads TGTGCCAGCAGCGCTCTGGACAGGGTCACTGAAGCTTTCTTT.

This clonotype was detected ten times or more. The chain employs TRBV15 and TRBJ1-2; D uncertain. Trimming cost V 8 bases and J 8 bases, with 18 bases left between them. The CDR3 consists of 13 residues. The germline V gene has CDR1 LNHNV and CDR2 YYDKDF (reference sequence). DNA for the CDR3: TGTGCCACCCAATCCGGGCCCGACGGCGGCTACACCTTC. Its protein is CATQSGPDGGYTF.

At least ten counts were recorded for this clonotype. The V and J genes are TRBV29-1 and TRBJ2-5, with D tentatively TRBD1 or TRBD2 (7 bases each). Germline-derived CDR1 and CDR2 are SQVTM and ANQGSEA. The CDR3 is 14 residues long. V was shortened by 5 bases and J by 5 bases, with 18 bases between the two germline ends. For the CDR3, the DNA is TGCAGCGTTCCCCAACGACAGGGAGGGGAGACCCAGTACTTC. It specifies CSVPQRQGGETQYF.

This clonotype was observed at least ten times. The chain recombines TRBV7-9 with TRBJ2-1; TRBD1 might be the D (5 bases). The length of the CDR3 is 16 residues. Germline assignment: CDR1 SEHNR and CDR2 FQNEAQ (reference sequence). V lost 5 bases, J lost 0 bases, and 14 bases lay in between. This CDR3 reads CASSIDSISSYNEQFF. The CDR3, as DNA: TGTGCCAGCAGCATCGACAGCATCAGCTCCTACAATGAGCAGTTCTTC.

In its sample, this clonotype was seen many times. Its ends do not fully match the called genes, so a read error is possible. The gene calls are TRBV6-1 and TRBJ2-5; D may be TRBD1 (6 bases). Germline V gene data show CDR1 as MNHNS and CDR2 as SASEGT. The CDR3 has 13 amino acids. CDR3 region: CASSEDRMETQYF. The CDR3 nucleotides are TGTGCCAGCAGCGAAGACAGGATGGAGACCCAGTACTTC.

This clonotype was detected ten times or more. The V gene is TRBV5-5, the J gene TRBJ2-3, with 9 bases matching TRBD1. The ends lost 2 bases at V and 4 bases at J; junction bases unmatched: 5. The germline gives CDR1 SGHKS, CDR2 YYEKEE (reference sequence). The CDR3 runs to 15 residues. CDR3 sequence: CASSFRDRDADTQYF. For the CDR3, the DNA is TGTGCCAGCAGCTTCCGGGACAGGGATGCAGATACGCAGTATTTT.

This clonotype has a handful of counts. The rearrangement links TRBV12-3 or TRBV12-4 to TRBJ2-2; D is ambiguous. Deletions cut 4 bases from V and 4 bases from J, with 19 bases between. This CDR3 spans 17 amino acids. Here the CDR3 DNA reads TGTGCCAGCAGTTCCCCGGGTCCTGTGGCGAGCACCGGGGAGCTGTTTTTT. Protein: CASSSPGPVASTGELFF.

This clonotype was observed many times. The chain combines TRBV7-2 with TRBJ2-7, with D tentatively TRBD1 (5 bases). Germline V CDR1 and CDR2: SGHTA, FQGNSA. This CDR3 spans 16 amino acids. Trimming stripped 1 base from V and 0 bases from J, with 13 bases between. The CDR3 loop is CASSLGKGVSSYEQYF. The CDR3 DNA is TGTGCCAGCAGCTTAGGGAAAGGGGTGAGCTCCTACGAGCAGTACTTC.

This clonotype was detected many times. DNA for the CDR3: TGTGCCAGCAGCCAAGATTTATGGGGACCCCAGTACTTC. It specifies CASSQDLWGPQYF. V gene TRBV3-1 combines with J gene TRBJ2-5; either TRBD1 or TRBD2 may supply D (5 bases each). V lost 0 bases and J 9 bases, leaving 11 bases between the germline ends. Germline V gene data show CDR1 as LGHDT and CDR2 as YNNKEL (reference sequence). CDR3 size: 13 residues.